This T cell receptor (beta chain) was retrieved from a study of cytomegalovirus exposure and HLA in healthy donors. The CDR3 is 12 residues long. The junction had 9 bases not matched to a gene; V was cut back by 4 bases and J by 11 bases. Germline V CDR1 and CDR2: SGHDT, YYEEEE. The primer mix had 60 Vbeta and 13 Jbeta primers. Libraries were prepared by immunoSEQ multiplex PCR; TCRdb keeps only in-frame clonotypes and omits some of them. Of 100,000 to 150,000 clones detected, roughly 80% appear once; the ten largest clones hold over 1%. The gene calls are TRBV5-6 and TRBJ2-7, with 7 positions matching TRBD2. The TCR sequence derives from a boy aged 5-17 years in good health and CMV-seronegative. The sample was PBMCs. CDR3 nucleotide sequence: TGTGCCAGCAGCCCGGGAGGTCCGAGGGAGTACTTC. Encoded protein: CASSPGGPREYF.